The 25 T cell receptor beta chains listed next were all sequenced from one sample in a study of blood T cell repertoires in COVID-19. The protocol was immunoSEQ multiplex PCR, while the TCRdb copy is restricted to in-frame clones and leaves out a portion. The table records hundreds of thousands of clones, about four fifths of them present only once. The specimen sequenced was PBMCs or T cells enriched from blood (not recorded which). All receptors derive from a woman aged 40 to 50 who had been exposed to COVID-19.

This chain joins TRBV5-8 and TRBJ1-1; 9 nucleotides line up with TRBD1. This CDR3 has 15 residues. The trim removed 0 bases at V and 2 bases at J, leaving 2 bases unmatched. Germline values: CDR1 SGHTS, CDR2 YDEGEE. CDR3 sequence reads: CASSLAGQGNTEAFF. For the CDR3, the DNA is TGTGCCAGCAGCTTGGCGGGACAGGGAAACACTGAAGCTTTCTTT. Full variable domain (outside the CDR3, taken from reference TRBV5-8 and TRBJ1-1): EAGVTQSPTHLIKTRGQQATLRCSPISGHTSVYWYQQALGLGLQFLLWYDEGEERNRGNFPPRFSGRQFPNYSSELNVNALELEDSALYLCASSLAGQGNTEAFFGQGTRLTVV.

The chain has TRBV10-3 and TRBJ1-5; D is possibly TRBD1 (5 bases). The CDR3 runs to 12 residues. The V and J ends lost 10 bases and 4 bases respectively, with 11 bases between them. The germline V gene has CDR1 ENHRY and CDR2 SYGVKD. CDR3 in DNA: TGTGCCACCGGGGCGGGAAATCAGCCCCAGCATTTT. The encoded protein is CATGAGNQPQHF.

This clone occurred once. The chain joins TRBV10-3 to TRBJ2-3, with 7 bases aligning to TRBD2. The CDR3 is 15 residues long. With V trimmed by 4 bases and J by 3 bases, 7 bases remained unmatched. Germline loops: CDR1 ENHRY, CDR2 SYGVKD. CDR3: CAISGWDSGTDTQYF. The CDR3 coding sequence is TGTGCCATCAGTGGTTGGGATAGCGGGACAGATACGCAGTATTTT.

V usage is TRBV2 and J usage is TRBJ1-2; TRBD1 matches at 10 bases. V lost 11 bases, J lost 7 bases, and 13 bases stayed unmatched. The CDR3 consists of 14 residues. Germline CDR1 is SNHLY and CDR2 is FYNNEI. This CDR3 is CADQRDRGEGGYTF. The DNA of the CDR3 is TGTGCCGACCAACGGGACAGGGGTGAGGGTGGCTACACCTTC.

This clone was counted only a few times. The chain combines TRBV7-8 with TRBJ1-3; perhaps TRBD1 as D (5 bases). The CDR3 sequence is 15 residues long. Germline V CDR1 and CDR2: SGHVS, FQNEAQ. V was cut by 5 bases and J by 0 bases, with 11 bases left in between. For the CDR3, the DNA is TGTGCCAGCAGCGCCCAGGGTTCCTCTGGAAACACCATATATTTT. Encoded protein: CASSAQGSSGNTIYF. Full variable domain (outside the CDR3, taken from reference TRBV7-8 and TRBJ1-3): GAGVSQSPRYKVAKRGQDVALRCDPISGHVSLFWYQQALGQGPEFLTYFQNEAQLDKSGLPSDRFFAERPEGSVSTLKIQRTQQEDSAVYLCASSAQGSSGNTIYFGEGSWLTVV.

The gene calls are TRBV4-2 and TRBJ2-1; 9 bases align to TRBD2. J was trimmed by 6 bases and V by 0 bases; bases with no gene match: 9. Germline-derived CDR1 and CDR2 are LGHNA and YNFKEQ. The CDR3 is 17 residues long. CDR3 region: CASSQDPAGGQVNEQFF. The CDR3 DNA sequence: TGTGCCAGCAGCCAAGATCCAGCGGGGGGTCAAGTCAATGAGCAGTTCTTC.

CDR3 DNA sequence: TGTGCCAGCAGTCCCCGGCCCGCTAGCGGGGGCCTCTTATACAATGAGCAGTTCTTC. Translating it yields CASSPRPASGGLLYNEQFF. The gene calls are TRBV28 and TRBJ2-1; 10 nucleotides align to TRBD2. Germline CDR1 is MDHEN and CDR2 is SYDVKM. The V segment lost 5 bases and the J segment 4 bases; nucleotides outside the gene matches: 17. The CDR3 covers 19 residues.

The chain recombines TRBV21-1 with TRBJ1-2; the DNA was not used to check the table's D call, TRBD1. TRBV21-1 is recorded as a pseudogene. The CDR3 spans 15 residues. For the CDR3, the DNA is TGTGCCAGCAGCAAACGGAGGGGGCATTACTATGGCTACACCTTC. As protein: CASSKRRGHYYGYTF.

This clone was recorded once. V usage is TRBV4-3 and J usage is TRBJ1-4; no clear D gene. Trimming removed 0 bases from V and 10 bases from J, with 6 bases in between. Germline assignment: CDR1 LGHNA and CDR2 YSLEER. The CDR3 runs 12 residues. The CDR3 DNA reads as TGCGCCAGCAGCCAAGATGGCCGAAAACTGTTTTTT. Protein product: CASSQDGRKLFF.

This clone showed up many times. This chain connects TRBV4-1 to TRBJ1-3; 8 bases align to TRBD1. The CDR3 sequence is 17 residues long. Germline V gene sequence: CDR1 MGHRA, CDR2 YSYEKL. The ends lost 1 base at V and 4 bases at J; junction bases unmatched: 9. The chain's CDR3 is CASSQAPSGTGGNTIYF. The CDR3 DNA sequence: TGCGCCAGCAGCCAAGCCCCTAGCGGGACAGGAGGAAACACCATATATTTT.

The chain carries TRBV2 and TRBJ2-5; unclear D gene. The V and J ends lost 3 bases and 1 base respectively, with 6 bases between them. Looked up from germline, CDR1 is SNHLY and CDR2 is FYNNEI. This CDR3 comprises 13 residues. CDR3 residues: CASSDDSQETQYF. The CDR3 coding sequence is TGTGCCAGCAGTGATGACTCCCAAGAGACCCAGTACTTC.

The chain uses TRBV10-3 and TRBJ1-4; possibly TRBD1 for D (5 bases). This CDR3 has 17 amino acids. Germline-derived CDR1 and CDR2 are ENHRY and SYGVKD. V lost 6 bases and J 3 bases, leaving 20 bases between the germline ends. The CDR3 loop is CAISGPPGDGANEKLFF. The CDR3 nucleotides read TGTGCCATCAGCGGCCCGCCGGGGGACGGGGCTAATGAAAAACTGTTTTTT.

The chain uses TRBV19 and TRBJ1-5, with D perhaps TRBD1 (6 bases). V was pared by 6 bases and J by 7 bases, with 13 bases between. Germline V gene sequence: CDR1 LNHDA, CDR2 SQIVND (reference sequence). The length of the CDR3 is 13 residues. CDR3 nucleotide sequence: TGTGCCAGTAGGTCCGACAGGTTACAGCCCCAGCATTTT. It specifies CASRSDRLQPQHF.

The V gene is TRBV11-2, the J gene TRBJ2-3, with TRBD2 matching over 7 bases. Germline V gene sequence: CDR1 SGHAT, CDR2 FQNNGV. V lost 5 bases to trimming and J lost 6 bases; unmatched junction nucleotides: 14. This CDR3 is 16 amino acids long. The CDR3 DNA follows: TGTGCCAGCAGCACCCGATCCCGGGGGGTTGGGGATACGCAGTATTTT. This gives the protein CASSTRSRGVGDTQYF.

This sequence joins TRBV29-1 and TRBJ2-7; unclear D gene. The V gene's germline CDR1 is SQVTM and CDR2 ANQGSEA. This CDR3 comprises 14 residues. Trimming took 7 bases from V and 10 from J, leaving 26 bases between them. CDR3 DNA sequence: TGCAGCGCCCGCCCGAGGCAGCCCTTCGGCCCTCAGTACTTC. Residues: CSARPRQPFGPQYF.

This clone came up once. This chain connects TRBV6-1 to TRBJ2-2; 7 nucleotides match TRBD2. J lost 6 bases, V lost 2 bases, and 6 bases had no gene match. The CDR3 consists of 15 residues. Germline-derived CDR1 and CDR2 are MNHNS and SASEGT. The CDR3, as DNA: TGTGCCAGCAGTGAATGGCAGGGAGGGGCCGGGGAGCTGTTTTTT. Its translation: CASSEWQGGAGELFF.

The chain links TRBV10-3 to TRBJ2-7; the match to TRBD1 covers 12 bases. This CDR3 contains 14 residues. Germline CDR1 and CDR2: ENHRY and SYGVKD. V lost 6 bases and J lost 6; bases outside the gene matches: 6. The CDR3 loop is CAIRSGQGASEQYF. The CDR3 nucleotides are TGTGCCATCAGGTCGGGACAGGGGGCGTCCGAGCAGTACTTC.

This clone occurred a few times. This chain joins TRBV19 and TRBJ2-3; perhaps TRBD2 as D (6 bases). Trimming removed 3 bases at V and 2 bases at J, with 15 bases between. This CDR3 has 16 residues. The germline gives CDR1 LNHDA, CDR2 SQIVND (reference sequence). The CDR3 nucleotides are TGTGCCAGTAGTATGGGACTCGATGGTGACACAGATACGCAGTATTTT. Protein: CASSMGLDGDTDTQYF.

The CDR3 is CASSSGNWREVGSPLHF. CDR3 DNA: TGTGCCAGCAGCTCAGGGAATTGGCGAGAGGTGGGTTCACCCCTCCACTTT. The chain has TRBV13 and TRBJ1-6, with D tentatively TRBD1 (5 bases). Trimming stripped 4 bases from V and 9 bases from J, with 22 bases between. CDR1 and CDR2 from the germline V gene are PRHDT and FYEKMQ (reference sequence). CDR3 length: 17 residues.

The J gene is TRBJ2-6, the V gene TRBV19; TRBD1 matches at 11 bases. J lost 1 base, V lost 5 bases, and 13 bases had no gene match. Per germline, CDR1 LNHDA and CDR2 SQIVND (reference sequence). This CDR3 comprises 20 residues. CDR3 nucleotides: TGTGCCAGTAGTCCCTTAAGGTCGGGACAGGGGGAGTCTGGGGCCAACGTCCTGACTTTC. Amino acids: CASSPLRSGQGESGANVLTF.

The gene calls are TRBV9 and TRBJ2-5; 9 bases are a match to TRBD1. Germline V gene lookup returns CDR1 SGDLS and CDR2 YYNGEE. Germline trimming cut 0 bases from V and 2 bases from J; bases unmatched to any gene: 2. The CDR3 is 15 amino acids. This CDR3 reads CASSVGDREQETQYF. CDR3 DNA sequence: TGTGCCAGCAGCGTAGGGGACAGGGAACAAGAGACCCAGTACTTC.

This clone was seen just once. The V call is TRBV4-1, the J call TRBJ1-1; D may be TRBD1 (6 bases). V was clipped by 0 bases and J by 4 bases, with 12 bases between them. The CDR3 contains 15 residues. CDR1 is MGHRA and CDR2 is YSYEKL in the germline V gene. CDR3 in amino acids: CASSQDRGRGTEAFF. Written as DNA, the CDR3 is TGCGCCAGCAGCCAAGATCGAGGCAGGGGCACTGAAGCTTTCTTT.

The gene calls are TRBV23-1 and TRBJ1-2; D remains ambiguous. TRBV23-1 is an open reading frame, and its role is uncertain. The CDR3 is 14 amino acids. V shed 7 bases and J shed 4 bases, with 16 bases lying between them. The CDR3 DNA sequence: TGCGCCAGCACCCGGTCCCGTTGTGGCTATGGCTACACCTTC. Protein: CASTRSRCGYGYTF.

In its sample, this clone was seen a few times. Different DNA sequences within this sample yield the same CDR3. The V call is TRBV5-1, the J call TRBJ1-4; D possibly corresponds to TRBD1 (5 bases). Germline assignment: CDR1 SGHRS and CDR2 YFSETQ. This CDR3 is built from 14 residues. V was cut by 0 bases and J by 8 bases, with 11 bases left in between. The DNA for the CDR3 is TGCGCCAGCAGCTTGGGGGCAGGGAAAGAAAAACTGTTTTTT. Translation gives CASSLGAGKEKLFF.

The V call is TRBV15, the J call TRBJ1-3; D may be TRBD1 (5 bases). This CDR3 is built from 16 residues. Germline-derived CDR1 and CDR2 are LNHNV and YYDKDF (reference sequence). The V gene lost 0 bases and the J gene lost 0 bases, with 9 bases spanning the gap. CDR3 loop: CATSRDPTGSGNTIYF. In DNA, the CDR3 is TGTGCCACCAGCAGAGATCCAACAGGCTCTGGAAACACCATATATTTT. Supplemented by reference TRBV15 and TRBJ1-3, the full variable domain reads DAMVIQNPRYQVTQFGKPVTLSCSQTLNHNVMYWYQQKSSQAPKLLFHYYDKDFNNEADTPDNFQSRRPNTSFCFLDIRSPGLGDTAMYLCATSRDPTGSGNTIYFGEGSWLTVV.